One sample yielded the 31 T cell receptor beta chains listed below, sequenced in a study of PD-1 blockade in classical Hodgkin lymphoma. Time point noted: newly diagnosed, previously untreated cHL patient sample. Thawed PBMCs were the source of CD4+ T cells, purified by magnetic negative selection. Profiling relied on immunoSEQ multiplex PCR, and the TCRdb table lists in-frame clones only, not all of them. The sample records under 40,000 clones, 88% being singletons. Sequences were obtained from CD4+ T cells from blood. All receptors derive from a human donor with classical Hodgkin lymphoma.

The chain carries TRBV5-1 and TRBJ2-7; 12 bases line up with TRBD2. The V gene's germline CDR1 is SGHRS and CDR2 YFSETQ. V gave up 1 base and J gave up 10 bases; unmatched junction bases: 6. This CDR3 has 14 residues. The CDR3 loop is CASSLTLAGGEQYF. In nucleotides, the CDR3 is TGCGCCAGCAGCTTGACACTAGCGGGAGGCGAACAGTACTTC.

V is TRBV5-6 and J is TRBJ1-4; the D gene is possibly TRBD1 (5 bases). This CDR3 is 16 amino acids long. CDR1 and CDR2 (germline): SGHDT, YYEEEE. V lost 0 bases and J lost 0, with 9 bases in between. Written as DNA, the CDR3 is TGTGCCAGCAGCTTGGTGACACAGGCAACTAATGAAAAACTGTTTTTT. Translated, it gives CASSLVTQATNEKLFF. Full variable domain (rest looked up from reference TRBV5-6 and TRBJ1-4): DAGVTQSPTHLIKTRGQQVTLRCSPKSGHDTVSWYQQALGQGPQFIFQYYEEEERQRGNFPDRFSGHQFPNYSSELNVNALLLGDSALYLCASSLVTQATNEKLFFGSGTQLSVL.

The chain recombines TRBV23-1 with TRBJ1-4, with D perhaps matching TRBD1 (6 bases). TRBV23-1 carries the ORF label, with uncertain function. This CDR3 comprises 14 residues. Trimming left V 7 bases short and J 8 bases short, with 17 bases between. The CDR3 loop is CASNQPGGGEKLFF. The CDR3 region has the DNA TGCGCCAGCAACCAACCCGGCGGGGGCGAAAAACTGTTTTTT.

The chain combines TRBV2 with TRBJ2-1, with TRBD1 matching over 8 bases. The V segment lost 7 bases and the J segment 2 bases; nucleotides outside the gene matches: 7. Germline CDR1 is SNHLY and CDR2 is FYNNEI. The CDR3 spans 15 residues. CDR3 nucleotides: TGTGCCAGCAAGCCGGACAGGGCAACCTACAATGAGCAGTTCTTC. Its translation is CASKPDRATYNEQFF.

The chain has TRBV6-5 and TRBJ1-1, with unresolved D. The germline CDR1 and CDR2 sequences are MNHEY and SVGAGI. V lost 6 bases to trimming and J lost 2 bases, with 13 bases between them. The CDR3 is made up of 14 amino acids. CDR3 DNA sequence: TGTGCCAGCAGGACGACAAGGTCAAACACTGAAGCTTTCTTT. Translated, it gives CASRTTRSNTEAFF.

The V and J genes are TRBV18 and TRBJ2-7; D unresolved. The CDR3 covers 13 residues. Germline lookup yields CDR1 KGHSH and CDR2 LQKENI. With 3 bases removed from V and 2 bases from J, the gap between germline ends came to 8 bases. In DNA form, the CDR3 reads TGTGCCAGCTCACCGGGGTGGACCTACGAGCAGTACGTC. It yields the protein CASSPGWTYEQYV.

This clone was picked up one time. The chain uses TRBV9 and TRBJ2-3, with D maybe TRBD2 (6 bases). The V end lost 1 base, the J end lost 7 bases, and 10 bases lay between the germline ends. The germline V gene encodes CDR1 SGDLS and CDR2 YYNGEE. This CDR3 is built from 13 residues. The CDR3 bases are TGTGCCAGCAGCGTAAGCGGGCCAAATACGCAGTATTTT. Protein product: CASSVSGPNTQYF. Combining the CDR3 with reference TRBV9 and TRBJ2-3 gives the whole variable domain DSGVTQTPKHLITATGQRVTLRCSPRSGDLSVYWYQQSLDQGLQFLIQYYNGEERAKGNILERFSAQQFPDLHSELNLSSLELGDSALYFCASSVSGPNTQYFGPGTRLTVL.

This chain connects TRBV18 to TRBJ1-1, with a weak D call TRBD1 (6 bases). Trimming removed 5 bases at V and 5 bases at J, with 12 bases between. The length of the CDR3 is 13 residues. Germline V gene data show CDR1 as KGHSH and CDR2 as LQKENI. The CDR3 DNA follows: TGTGCCAGCTCAGGGGGCGGAGGGACTGAAGCTTTCTTT. It translates to CASSGGGGTEAFF. The full variable domain, completed using reference TRBV18 and TRBJ1-1, is NAGVMQNPRHLVRRRGQEARLRCSPMKGHSHVYWYRQLPEEGLKFMVYLQKENIIDESGMPKERFSAEFPKEGPSILRIQQVVRGDSAAYFCASSGGGGTEAFFGQGTRLTVV.

V usage is TRBV10-3 and J usage is TRBJ2-6; D tentatively fits TRBD1 or TRBD2 (6 bases each). Germline V gives CDR1 ENHRY, CDR2 SYGVKD. The CDR3 has 20 residues. V lost 2 bases and J lost 4, with 24 bases in between. DNA of the CDR3: TGTGCCATCAGTGAGGGAGTTGGGACACCCGGGGGAGGAGGGGCCAACGTCCTGACTTTC. Translated: CAISEGVGTPGGGGANVLTF.

The CDR3 spells CASSLRASYNEQFF. The CDR3 nucleotides read TGTGCCAGCAGCTTACGAGCCTCCTACAATGAGCAGTTCTTC. This chain links TRBV11-2 with TRBJ2-1; no clear D. V gave up 2 bases and J gave up 0 bases, with 5 bases separating them. Germline V gene data show CDR1 as SGHAT and CDR2 as FQNNGV. The CDR3 extends over 14 amino acids.

V and J are TRBV28 and TRBJ1-5; weak D call: TRBD1 (5 bases). Germline V gives CDR1 MDHEN, CDR2 SYDVKM. This CDR3 comprises 15 residues. The V end was cut by 3 bases, the J end by 5 bases, with 14 bases between. The CDR3 sequence: CASSLRGRGDQPQHF. The CDR3 DNA reads as TGTGCCAGCAGTTTGAGAGGGAGAGGGGATCAGCCCCAGCATTTT.

This chain connects TRBV27 to TRBJ1-2, with 9 bases matching TRBD1. The CDR3 is made up of 12 amino acids. V was pared by 6 bases and J by 8 bases, with 4 bases of the junction left unmatched. Germline lookup yields CDR1 MNHEY and CDR2 SMNVEV (reference sequence). The CDR3 DNA sequence: TGTGCCAGCAGGGGGACAGGGAACGGCTACACCTTC. As protein: CASRGTGNGYTF.

V gene TRBV25-1 combines with J gene TRBJ2-1; weak D call: TRBD2 (6 bases). The CDR3 is made up of 16 amino acids. Trimming cost V 6 bases and J 10 bases, with 25 bases left between them. Germline V gives CDR1 MGHDK, CDR2 SYGVNS. CDR3 coding DNA: TGTGCCAGCAGGCAGCCCCCCGTCTGCCCCGGGGGAGAGCAGTTCTTC. Amino acids: CASRQPPVCPGGEQFF.

The rearrangement uses TRBV5-6 and TRBJ2-1; D is perhaps TRBD1 (5 bases). V lost 4 bases and J lost 10, with 21 bases in between. The CDR3 is 15 amino acids. From germline, CDR1 is SGHDT and CDR2 YYEEEE. This CDR3 reads CASSGFAFRGREQFF. The CDR3 region has the DNA TGTGCCAGCAGCGGTTTCGCTTTTAGGGGCCGGGAGCAGTTCTTC.

This clone has a handful of counts. V is TRBV6-4 and J is TRBJ1-2; D is uncertain. This CDR3 spans 14 amino acids. Germline CDR1 reads MRHNA; CDR2 reads SNTAGT. Deletions cut 6 bases from V and 5 bases from J, with 16 bases between. This chain's CDR3 is CASRENGVGYGYTF. DNA for the CDR3: TGTGCCAGCAGAGAGAACGGGGTAGGATATGGCTACACCTTC.

The chain recombines TRBV5-1 with TRBJ2-2; TRBD1 matches at 7 bases. Germline trimming cut 8 bases from V and 1 base from J; bases unmatched to any gene: 5. The CDR3 spans 14 residues. Germline CDR1 is SGHRS and CDR2 is YFSETQ. CDR3 loop: CASRTGGNTGELFF. CDR3 bases: TGCGCCAGTCGGACAGGTGGGAACACCGGGGAGCTGTTTTTT.

The V gene is TRBV29-1, the J gene TRBJ2-2; D ambiguous. The germline CDR1 and CDR2 sequences are SQVTM and ANQGSEA. CDR3 length: 14 residues. V dropped 0 bases and J dropped 2 bases, with 7 bases sitting between them. The CDR3 here is CSVEDTANTGELFF. The CDR3 nucleotides are TGCAGCGTTGAAGATACTGCTAACACCGGGGAGCTGTTTTTT.

This rearrangement joins TRBV30 to TRBJ2-5; no definite D call. Trimming cost V 5 bases and J 5 bases, with 9 bases left between them. The CDR3 consists of 11 residues. The germline V gene has CDR1 GTSNPN and CDR2 SVGIG (reference sequence). This CDR3 reads CAWSLGETQYF. The CDR3 DNA is TGTGCCTGGTCCCTGGGTGAGACCCAGTACTTC.

V usage is TRBV7-3 and J usage is TRBJ2-3; D remains ambiguous. The CDR3 spans 13 residues. Trimming removed 6 bases from V and 8 bases from J, with 15 bases in between. Per the germline V gene, CDR1 is SGHTA and CDR2 is FQGTGA. The CDR3 DNA reads TGTGCCAGCAGTCAAACCTGGGAAGGTACGCAGTATTTT. Protein: CASSQTWEGTQYF.

A few counts support this clone. J is TRBJ2-1 and V is TRBV4-1, with D possibly TRBD2 on 6 matching bases. The ends were cut back, 0 bases at V and 7 bases at J, with 13 bases in the middle. CDR1 and CDR2 from the germline V gene are MGHRA and YSYEKL. This CDR3 has 15 amino acids. In DNA form, the CDR3 reads TGCGCCAGCAGCCAAGACGGCGGGACTCCGAATGAGCAGTTCTTC. Translation gives CASSQDGGTPNEQFF.

This clone appeared once. The V call is TRBV10-1, the J call TRBJ2-3; 14 nucleotides match TRBD2. The CDR3 runs 18 residues. CDR1 is WNHNN, CDR2 SYGVQD, per germline (reference sequence). With V trimmed by 8 bases and J by 4 bases, 14 bases remained unmatched. For the CDR3, the DNA is TGCGCCAGCGAAACGGGACTAGCGGGAGTACTGGGAGCAGATACGCAGTATTTT. Amino acid sequence: CASETGLAGVLGADTQYF.

V gene TRBV4-1 combines with J gene TRBJ2-5; 9 bases fit TRBD2. Germline assignment: CDR1 MGHRA and CDR2 YSYEKL. V shed 1 base and J 5 bases; nucleotides not matched to a gene: 8. CDR3 length: 16 amino acids. The CDR3 region is CASSQGIAGVSETQYF. The DNA for the CDR3 is TGCGCCAGCAGCCAAGGTATAGCGGGAGTATCGGAGACCCAGTACTTC.

This chain uses TRBV29-1 with TRBJ2-4; D is unclear. The V end lost 4 bases, the J end lost 3 bases, and 16 bases lay between the germline ends. The CDR3 covers 15 residues. Germline CDR1 SQVTM, CDR2 ANQGSEA. CDR3 protein: CSVVASLGFKNIQYF. In DNA, the CDR3 is TGCAGCGTTGTGGCCAGTTTAGGCTTCAAAAACATTCAGTACTTC.

This clone has just one count. This chain joins TRBV7-2 and TRBJ2-7; possibly TRBD1 or TRBD2 for D (6 bases each). V was clipped by 5 bases and J by 0 bases, with 20 bases between them. Germline CDR1 reads SGHTA; CDR2 reads FQGNSA. CDR3 size: 17 residues. The CDR3 nucleotides are TGTGCCAGCAGCCATAGGGGGGCCGGAGGGTTCTCCTACGAGCAGTACTTC. Translation: CASSHRGAGGFSYEQYF.

The J gene is TRBJ2-2, the V gene TRBV4-1, with 7 bases that match TRBD2. The J segment lost 3 bases and the V segment lost 0 bases, leaving 4 bases of the junction unmatched. Germline CDR1 reads MGHRA; CDR2 reads YSYEKL. This CDR3 comprises 16 residues. The CDR3 region has the DNA TGCGCCAGCAGCCAAGAGGGGGGAGGGGACACCGGGGAGCTGTTTTTT. It translates to CASSQEGGGDTGELFF.

This clone has only a few counts. V usage is TRBV7-9 and J usage is TRBJ2-1; 14 bases are a match to TRBD2. From germline, CDR1 is SEHNR and CDR2 FQNEAQ (reference sequence). Unmatched junction bases numbered 9, after V lost 0 bases and J lost 5 bases. CDR3 size: 19 residues. The CDR3 spells CASSLAPGTSGRAHNEQFF. CDR3 nucleotide sequence: TGTGCCAGCAGCTTAGCTCCAGGGACTAGCGGGAGAGCCCACAATGAGCAGTTCTTC.

The genes are TRBV11-2 and TRBJ2-1; 9 bases match TRBD1. Losses at the gene ends were 1 base for V and 7 bases for J; bases not matched to a gene: 5. There are 15 residues in the CDR3. Germline V lookup: CDR1 SGHAT, CDR2 FQNNGV. As DNA, the CDR3 is TGTGCCAGCAGCTTAGGGGCGACAGGGGGAAATGAGCAGTTCTTC. Amino acids: CASSLGATGGNEQFF.

The chain combines TRBV19 with TRBJ1-5, with D hard to call. The CDR3 spans 13 residues. Germline assignment: CDR1 LNHDA and CDR2 SQIVND (reference sequence). Trimming removed 6 bases at V and 3 bases at J, with 9 bases between. CDR3 sequence: CASSLGDNQPQHF. The CDR3, as DNA: TGTGCCAGTAGCCTGGGAGACAATCAGCCCCAGCATTTT.

The J gene is TRBJ2-7, the V gene TRBV2, with 9 nucleotides matching TRBD2. Germline lookup yields CDR1 SNHLY and CDR2 FYNNEI. The CDR3 is made up of 13 amino acids. After removal of 8 bases from V and 2 bases from J, the junction contained 4 bases not matched to a gene. The CDR3 DNA reads TGTGCCAGCTGTAGCGGGAGACCCTACGAGCAGTACGTC. This translates into CASCSGRPYEQYV.

The rearrangement links TRBV10-3 to TRBJ1-1; no firm D call. The CDR3 sequence is 13 residues long. The germline V gene has CDR1 ENHRY and CDR2 SYGVKD. The V end was cut by 10 bases, the J end by 1 base, with 13 bases between. The CDR3, as DNA: TGTGCCACCCTAGGACGGCAGAACACTGAAGCTTTCTTT. Translating gives CATLGRQNTEAFF.

The rearrangement uses TRBV11-2 and TRBJ2-5; 12 bases line up with TRBD1. Germline values: CDR1 SGHAT, CDR2 FQNNGV. V shed 5 bases, J shed 5 bases, and the junction held 6 bases outside the gene matches. The length of the CDR3 is 15 residues. CDR3 in DNA: TGTGCCAGCAGCCTGGGACAGGGGGCAGGGGAGACCCAGTACTTC. It translates to CASSLGQGAGETQYF. The complete variable domain, with remaining parts taken from reference TRBV11-2 and TRBJ2-5, reads EAGVAQSPRYKIIEKRQSVAFWCNPISGHATLYWYQQILGQGPKLLIQFQNNGVVDDSQLPKDRFSAERLKGVDSTLKIQPAKLEDSAVYLCASSLGQGAGETQYFGPGTRLLVL.